These 2 T cell receptor beta chains share one sample of origin, sequenced in a study of cytomegalovirus exposure and HLA in healthy donors. Clones were sequenced by immunoSEQ multiplex PCR, and TCRdb holds only the in-frame ones, with some missing. The table lists about 130,000 clones, almost 90% of them singletons. The sequenced sample consisted of PBMCs. The receptors here all came from a man aged 25-40 years in good health and CMV-seronegative.

The chain is built from TRBV4-1 and TRBJ2-1, with 7 bases lining up with TRBD1. Germline CDR1 and CDR2: MGHRA and YSYEKL. V shed 2 bases, J shed 8 bases, and the junction held 6 bases outside the gene matches. The CDR3 length is 14 residues. CDR3 nucleotides: TGCGCCAGCAGCCAACGACCGCAGGGGGATGAGCAGTTCTTC. It specifies CASSQRPQGDEQFF.

This clone was detected once. The V and J genes are TRBV4-2 and TRBJ2-3; TRBD2 is a possible D gene (5 bases). The length of the CDR3 is 14 residues. Germline assignment: CDR1 LGHNA and CDR2 YNFKEQ. V lost 7 bases, J lost 0 bases, and 11 bases lay in between. The CDR3 DNA reads as TGTGCCAGCACCCGAGGGCGGAGCACAGATACGCAGTATTTT. Residues: CASTRGRSTDTQYF.